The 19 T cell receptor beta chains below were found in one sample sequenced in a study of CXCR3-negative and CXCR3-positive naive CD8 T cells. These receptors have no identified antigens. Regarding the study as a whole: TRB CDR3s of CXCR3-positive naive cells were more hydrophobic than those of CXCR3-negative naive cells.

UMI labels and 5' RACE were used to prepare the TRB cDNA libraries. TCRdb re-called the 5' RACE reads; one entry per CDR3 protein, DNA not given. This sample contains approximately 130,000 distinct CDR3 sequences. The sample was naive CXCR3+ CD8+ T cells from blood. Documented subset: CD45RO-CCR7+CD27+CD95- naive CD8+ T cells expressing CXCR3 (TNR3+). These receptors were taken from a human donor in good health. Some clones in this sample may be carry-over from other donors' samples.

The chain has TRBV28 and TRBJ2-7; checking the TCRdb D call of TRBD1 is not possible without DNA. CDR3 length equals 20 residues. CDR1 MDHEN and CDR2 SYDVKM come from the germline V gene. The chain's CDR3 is CASSLLPMTGFGAHSYEQYF.

The CDR3 spells CASRPLAGNEQYF. The V gene is TRBV28, the J gene TRBJ2-7; the D call of TRBD2 rests on TCRdb alone, since no DNA is present to check it. The germline V gene has CDR1 MDHEN and CDR2 SYDVKM. CDR3 size: 13 residues.

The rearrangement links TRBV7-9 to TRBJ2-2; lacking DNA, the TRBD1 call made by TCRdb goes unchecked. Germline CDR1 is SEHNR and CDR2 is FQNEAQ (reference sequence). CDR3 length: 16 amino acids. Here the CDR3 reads CASSIGQGESTGELFF.

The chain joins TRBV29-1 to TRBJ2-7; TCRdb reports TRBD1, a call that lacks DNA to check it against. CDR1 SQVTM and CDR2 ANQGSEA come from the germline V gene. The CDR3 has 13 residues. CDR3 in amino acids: CSASGLPVGEQYF.

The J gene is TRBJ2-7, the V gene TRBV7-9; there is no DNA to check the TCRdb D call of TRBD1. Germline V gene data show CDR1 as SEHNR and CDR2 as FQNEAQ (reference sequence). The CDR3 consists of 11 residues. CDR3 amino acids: CASSGGGEQYF.

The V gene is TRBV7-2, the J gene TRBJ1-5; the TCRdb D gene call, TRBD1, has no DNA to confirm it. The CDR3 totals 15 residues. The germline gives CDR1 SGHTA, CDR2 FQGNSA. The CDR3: CASSPSLGGNQPQHF.

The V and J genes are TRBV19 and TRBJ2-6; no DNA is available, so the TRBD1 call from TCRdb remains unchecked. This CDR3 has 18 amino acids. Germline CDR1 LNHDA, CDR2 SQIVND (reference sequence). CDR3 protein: CASSIYRGSYAGANVLTF.

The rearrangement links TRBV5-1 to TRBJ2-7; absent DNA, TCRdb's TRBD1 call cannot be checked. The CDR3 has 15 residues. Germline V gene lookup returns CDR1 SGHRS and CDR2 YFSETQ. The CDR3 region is CASSLDRGLSYEQYF.

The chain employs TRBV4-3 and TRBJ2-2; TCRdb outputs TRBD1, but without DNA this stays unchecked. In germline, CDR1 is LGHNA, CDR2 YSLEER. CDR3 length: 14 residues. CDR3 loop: CASSQEVGAGELFF.

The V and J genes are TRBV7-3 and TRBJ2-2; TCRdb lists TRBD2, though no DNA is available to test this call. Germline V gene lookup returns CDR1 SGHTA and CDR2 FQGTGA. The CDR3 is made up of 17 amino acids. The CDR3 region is CASSFLSGGDFTGELFF. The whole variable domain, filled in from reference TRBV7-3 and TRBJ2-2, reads GAGVSQTPSNKVTEKGKYVELRCDPISGHTALYWYRQSLGQGPEFLIYFQGTGAADDSGLPNDRFFAVRPEGSVSTLKIQRTERGDSAVYLCASSFLSGGDFTGELFFGEGSRLTVL.

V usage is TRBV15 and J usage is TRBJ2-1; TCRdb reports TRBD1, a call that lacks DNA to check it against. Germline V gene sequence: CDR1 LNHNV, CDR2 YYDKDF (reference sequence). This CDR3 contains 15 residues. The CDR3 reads CATSRDRSSYNEQFF.

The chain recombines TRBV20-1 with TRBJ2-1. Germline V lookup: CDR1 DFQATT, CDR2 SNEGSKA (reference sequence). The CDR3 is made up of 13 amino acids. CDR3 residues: CSARALLAIEQFF.

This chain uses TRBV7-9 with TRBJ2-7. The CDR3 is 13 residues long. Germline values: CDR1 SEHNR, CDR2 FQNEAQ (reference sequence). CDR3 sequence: CASSFGTTYEQYF.

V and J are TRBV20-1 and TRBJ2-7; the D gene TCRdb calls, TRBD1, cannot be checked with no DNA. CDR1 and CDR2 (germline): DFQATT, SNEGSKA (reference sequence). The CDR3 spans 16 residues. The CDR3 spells CSARAIPGQEVHEQYF.

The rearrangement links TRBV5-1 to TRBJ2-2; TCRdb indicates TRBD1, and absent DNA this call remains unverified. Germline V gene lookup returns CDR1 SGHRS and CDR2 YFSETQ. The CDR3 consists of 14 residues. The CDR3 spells CASSITQGTGELFF.

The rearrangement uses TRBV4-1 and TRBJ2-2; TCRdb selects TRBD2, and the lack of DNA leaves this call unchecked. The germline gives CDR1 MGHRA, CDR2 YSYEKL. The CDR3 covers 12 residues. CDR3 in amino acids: CASSQRAGELFF.

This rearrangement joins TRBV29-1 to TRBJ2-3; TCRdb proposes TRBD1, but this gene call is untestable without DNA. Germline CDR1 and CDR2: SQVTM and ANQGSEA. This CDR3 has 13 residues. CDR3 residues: CSVDEGAGDTQYF.

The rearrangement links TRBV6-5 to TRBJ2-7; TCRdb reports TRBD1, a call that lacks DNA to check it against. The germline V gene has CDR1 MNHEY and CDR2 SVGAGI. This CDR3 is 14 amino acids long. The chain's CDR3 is CASSQTVSWYEQYF.

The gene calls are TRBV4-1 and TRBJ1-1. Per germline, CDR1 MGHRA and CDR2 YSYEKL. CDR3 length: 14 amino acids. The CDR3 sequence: CASSQFSENTEAFF.